Sequencing of this T cell receptor beta chain was carried out in a study of blood T cell repertoires in COVID-19. Study as a whole: From the United States, Italy and Spain came samples of acute and convalescent COVID-19.

Per the germline V gene, CDR1 is LGHNA and CDR2 is YNFKEQ. The CDR3 runs to 17 residues. The germline V and J ends were trimmed by 0 bases and 5 bases, with 17 bases remaining between them. Source study methods: Scientists estimated how many nucleated cells there were by amplifying reference gene primers. Sequenced by immunoSEQ multiplex PCR; TCRdb stores in-frame clones only, minus some. From that table come the V and J calls and clone size; the DNA was used to work out D and trimming. Here the sample spans some 460,000 clones, about 85% being singletons. Donors were grouped by their self-reported clinical history.

This sequence originates from a woman younger than 30 with acute COVID-19. The source material was PBMCs or T cells enriched from blood (not recorded which). This rearrangement joins TRBV4-2 to TRBJ1-5; TRBD1 is a possible D gene (5 bases). CDR3 coding DNA: TGTGCCAGCAGCCAAGATGTAAGGGGAATTTTCGATCAGCCCCAGCATTTT. Translated: CASSQDVRGIFDQPQHF.